This T cell receptor (beta chain) originates from a study of cytomegalovirus exposure and HLA in healthy donors. Notes on the study in general: It was confirmed in vitro that a few of the CMV-associated chains were specific for CMV antigens.

CDR3 length equals 17 residues. Per germline, CDR1 LNHDA and CDR2 SQIVND (reference sequence). Germline trimming cut 6 bases from V and 0 bases from J; bases unmatched to any gene: 4. This PCR relied on a set of 60 Vbeta primers and 13 Jbeta primers. Authors' processing steps: Roughly 11 million shared chains were among the approximately 80 million unique TCR beta chains that a later analysis counted. Profiling relied on immunoSEQ multiplex PCR, and the TCRdb table lists in-frame clones only, not all of them. V and J calls and clone size are those listed in that table; D and trimming were worked out from the DNA. The profile shows 55,000 to 70,000 clones, less than 85% of them singletons. This clone was observed a few times. Its antigen is as yet unknown.

The clonotype originates from a woman in her thirties in good health and CMV-seronegative. The sequencing sample was made of PBMCs. The chain recombines TRBV19 with TRBJ2-1; 14 bases fit TRBD2. The CDR3 spells CASSTGTSGSSYNEQFF. The CDR3 nucleotides read TGTGCCAGTAGCACAGGGACTAGCGGGAGCTCCTACAATGAGCAGTTCTTC. The entire variable domain, with the rest obtained from reference TRBV19 and TRBJ2-1, is as follows: DGGITQSPKYLFRKEGQNVTLSCEQNLNHDAMYWYRQDPGQGLRLIYYSQIVNDFQKGDIAEGYSVSREKKESFPLTVTSAQKNPTAFYLCASSTGTSGSSYNEQFFGPGTRLTVL.